The following is a T cell receptor beta chain sequence with its context. TCRdb's copy holds only in-frame clones and misses some; the assay was immunoSEQ multiplex PCR. The sample has about 73,000 clones, 85% to 90% seen once. These data come from a study of control samples from healthy donors and cancer patients. The receptor was derived from a man aged 55 to 70 with lung cancer. Sequencing was carried out using PBMCs.

In nucleotides, the CDR3 is TGTGCCAGCAGTGAGGGGACACCTAGCACAGATACGCAGTATTTT. This sequence encodes CASSEGTPSTDTQYF. This chain uses TRBV9 with TRBJ2-3, with D perhaps matching TRBD1 (6 bases). The germline gives CDR1 SGDLS, CDR2 YYNGEE. V was shortened by 5 bases and J by 0 bases, with 13 bases between the two germline ends. The CDR3 is made up of 15 amino acids. The full variable domain, rest sourced from reference TRBV9 and TRBJ2-3, is DSGVTQTPKHLITATGQRVTLRCSPRSGDLSVYWYQQSLDQGLQFLIQYYNGEERAKGNILERFSAQQFPDLHSELNLSSLELGDSALYFCASSEGTPSTDTQYFGPGTRLTVL.